The 4 T cell receptor beta chains below were found in one sample sequenced in a study of CD8 T cells in ankylosing spondylitis (dated by TCRdb to 2016 to 2017). Libraries were constructed by 5' RACE. Sequencing relied on an Illumina HiSeq 2500. Using fastp trimming at Q25 and MiXCR clonotype assembly, TCRdb reanalyzed the public sequencing data and kept in-frame beta chains. Records with the same CDR3 protein are collapsed into one entry carrying the most frequent genes and DNA. The table for this sample lists under 120,000 distinct CDR3 sequences; approximately 25% of them were counted only once. Of the sample, 12% is held by the ten largest clones. Sequenced: synovial fluid, either unsorted or a sorted T cell fraction (not recorded which). All receptors derive from a male donor with ankylosing spondylitis.

The rearrangement links TRBV6-2 or TRBV6-3 to TRBJ2-7; TRBD2 aligns across 11 bases. Looked up from germline, CDR1 is MNHEY and CDR2 is SVGEGT. The junction had 8 bases not matched to a gene; V was cut back by 5 bases and J by 5 bases. CDR3 length equals 15 residues. The CDR3 coding sequence is TGTGCCAGCAGTCGGATACTAGCGGGAGTGGACGAGCAGTACTTC. Translation gives CASSRILAGVDEQYF.

This clonotype was seen more than once but under ten times. In nucleotides, the CDR3 is TGTGCCAGCAGCCTATACTCTACTAGCGGGAGAAGCACAGATACGCAGTATTTT. Translating gives CASSLYSTSGRSTDTQYF. This chain connects TRBV3-1 to TRBJ2-3; 11 bases agree with TRBD2. Germline loops: CDR1 LGHDT, CDR2 YNNKEL (reference sequence). J lost 0 bases, V lost 4 bases, and 9 bases had no gene match. CDR3 length: 18 residues.

V gene TRBV29-1 combines with J gene TRBJ2-5; 9 bases align to TRBD1. CDR3 length equals 13 residues. Germline V gene data show CDR1 as SQVTM and CDR2 as ANQGSEA. The CDR3 coding sequence is TGCAGTGCCCGGGACAGGGTAAAAGAGACCCAGTACTTC. It specifies CSARDRVKETQYF.

V and J are TRBV19 and TRBJ2-1; 9 nucleotides line up with TRBD2. CDR1 LNHDA and CDR2 SQIVND come from the germline V gene (reference sequence). The ends lost 7 bases at V and 5 bases at J; junction bases unmatched: 9. The CDR3 is 15 residues long. The CDR3 is CASTDGAGGNNEQFF. In DNA, the CDR3 is TGTGCCAGTACCGACGGGGCGGGAGGGAACAATGAGCAGTTCTTC.